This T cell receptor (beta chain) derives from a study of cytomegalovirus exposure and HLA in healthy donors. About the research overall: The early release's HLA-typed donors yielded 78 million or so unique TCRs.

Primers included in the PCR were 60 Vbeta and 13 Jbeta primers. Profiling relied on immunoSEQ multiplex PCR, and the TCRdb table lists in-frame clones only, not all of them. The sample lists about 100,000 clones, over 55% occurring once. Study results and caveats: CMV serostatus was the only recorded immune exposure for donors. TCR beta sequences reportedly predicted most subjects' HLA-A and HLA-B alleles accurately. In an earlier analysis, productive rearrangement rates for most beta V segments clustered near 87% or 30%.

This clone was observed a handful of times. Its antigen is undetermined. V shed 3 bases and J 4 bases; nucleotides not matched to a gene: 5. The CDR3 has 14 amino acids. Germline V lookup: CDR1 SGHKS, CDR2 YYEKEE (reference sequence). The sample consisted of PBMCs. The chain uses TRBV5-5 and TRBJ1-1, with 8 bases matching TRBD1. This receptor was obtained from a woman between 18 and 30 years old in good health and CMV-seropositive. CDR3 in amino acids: CASSYGTGRTEAFF. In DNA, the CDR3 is TGTGCCAGCAGCTACGGGACAGGTCGCACTGAAGCTTTCTTT.